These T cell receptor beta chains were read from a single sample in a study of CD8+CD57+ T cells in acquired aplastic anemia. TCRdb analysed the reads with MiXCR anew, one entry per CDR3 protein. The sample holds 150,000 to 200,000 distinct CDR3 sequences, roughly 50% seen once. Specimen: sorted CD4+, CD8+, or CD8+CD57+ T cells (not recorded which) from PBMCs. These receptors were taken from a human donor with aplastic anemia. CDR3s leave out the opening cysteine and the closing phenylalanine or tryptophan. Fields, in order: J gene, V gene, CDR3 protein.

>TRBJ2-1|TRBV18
ASSPPWQGSEQF
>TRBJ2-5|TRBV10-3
AISEGGGAIETQY
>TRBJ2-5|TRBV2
ASGTQETQY
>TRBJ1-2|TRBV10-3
ASSFLDREGYGYT
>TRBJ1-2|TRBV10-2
ASRRVNGYT
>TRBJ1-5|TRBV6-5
ASSYGDNQPQH
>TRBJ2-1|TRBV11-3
ASSLRPYNEQF
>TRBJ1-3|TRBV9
ASSVVGNTIY
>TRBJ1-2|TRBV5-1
ASSLVSGSDNGYT
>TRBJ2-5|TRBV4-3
ASSQDLLGQETQY
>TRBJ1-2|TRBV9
ASSVGGNYGYT
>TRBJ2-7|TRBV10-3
AISEYHLYEQY
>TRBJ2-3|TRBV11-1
ASSLGVGLAGGGSGTQY
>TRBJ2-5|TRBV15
ATNRDRESRETQY
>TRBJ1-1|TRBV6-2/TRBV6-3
ASSYSTVTEAF
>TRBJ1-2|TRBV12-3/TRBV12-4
ASSLYNYGYT
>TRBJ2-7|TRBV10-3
AISAGQGARAY
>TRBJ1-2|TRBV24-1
ATSDARTGGGYT
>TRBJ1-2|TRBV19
ASHKFLNYGYT
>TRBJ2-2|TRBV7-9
ASSPAGGANTGELF
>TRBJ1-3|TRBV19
ASSILGGTSGNTIY
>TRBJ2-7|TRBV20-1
SARNRDVPEQY
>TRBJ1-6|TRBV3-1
ASSLQRGNSPLH
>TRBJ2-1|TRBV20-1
SATGTSGGNEQF